This T cell receptor (beta chain) was found in a study of T cells in Graves' hyperthyroidism and ophthalmopathy. For this clonotype: Its cognate antigen is unknown.

The CDR3 loop spans 13 amino acids. V was clipped by 5 bases and J by 3 bases, with 10 bases between them. Germline values: CDR1 MNHNS, CDR2 SASEGT. It was considered stable Graves' hyperthyroidism when ophthalmopathy did not progress within 18 months. Amplified TCR beta CDR3 regions derived from RNA transcripts. The primer set for the first-round RT-PCR of the TCR CDR3 was HTBI. Via MiXCR, TCRdb re-called the multiplex PCR reads, giving one row per CDR3 protein. The profile shows roughly 380,000 distinct CDR3 sequences, 14% of them singletons. Study observations and caveats: A 13 V-J signature model discriminated ophthalmopathy versus stable hyperthyroidism. Blood also held most thyroid clonotypes expanded beyond 0.001.

The TCR was taken from a woman in her sixties or seventies with Graves' hyperthyroidism. The chain employs TRBV6-1 and TRBJ1-2, with D unclear. Sequenced material: blood. The chain's CDR3 is CASSRDGDYGYTF. The CDR3 nucleotides read TGTGCCAGCAGTCGAGACGGAGACTATGGCTACACCTTC.